These 25 T cell receptor beta chains originate from one sample sequenced in a study of OX40 agonist ivuxolimab in advanced cancers. Some clones are missing from TCRdb's copy, which holds only in-frame ones; the method was immunoSEQ multiplex PCR. Of tens of thousands of clones listed, about 83% are singletons. The sample was CD4+ or CD8+ T cells sorted from blood, taken in a trial of the OX40 agonist ivuxolimab. The receptors derive from an adult with an advanced solid tumor such as melanoma, head and neck, liver or kidney cancer.

The chain joins TRBV2 to TRBJ2-7, with D tentatively TRBD1 or TRBD2 (5 bases each). The germline gives CDR1 SNHLY, CDR2 FYNNEI. The CDR3 is made up of 15 amino acids. V was clipped by 6 bases and J by 1 base, with 16 bases between them. CDR3: CASRLRDGSSYEQYF. The CDR3 coding sequence is TGTGCCAGCAGGCTCCGGGACGGATCTTCCTACGAGCAGTACTTC.

The chain uses TRBV5-1 and TRBJ2-3; TRBD2 is a possible D gene (6 bases). The CDR3 is made up of 16 amino acids. Trimming pared 0 bases from V and 5 bases from J, leaving 16 bases between. In germline, CDR1 is SGHRS, CDR2 YFSETQ. The CDR3, as DNA: TGCGCCAGCAGCTTGGCCGCACTAGCTGCCGGAGATACGCAGTATTTT. Its translation is CASSLAALAAGDTQYF.

This clone has a single count. This sequence joins TRBV5-1 and TRBJ1-1; D call uncertain. V was cut by 0 bases and J by 0 bases, with 12 bases left in between. Germline CDR1 is SGHRS and CDR2 is YFSETQ. This CDR3 has 16 amino acids. The CDR3, as DNA: TGCGCCAGCAGCTTGGGCCAAGCCAATTTGAACACTGAAGCTTTCTTT. It yields the protein CASSLGQANLNTEAFF.

The genes are TRBV30 and TRBJ2-7, with D perhaps being TRBD1 or TRBD2 (5 bases each). V dropped 5 bases and J dropped 6 bases, with 17 bases sitting between them. The V gene's germline CDR1 is GTSNPN and CDR2 SVGIG (reference sequence). The CDR3 totals 13 residues. CDR3 sequence: CAWAHQAGTEQYF. The CDR3 region has the DNA TGTGCCTGGGCACACCAGGCAGGGACCGAGCAGTACTTC.

This rearrangement joins TRBV10-3 to TRBJ1-6; D is possibly TRBD1 (5 bases). There are 16 residues in the CDR3. The germline CDR1 and CDR2 sequences are ENHRY and SYGVKD. Trimming pared 2 bases from V and 4 bases from J, leaving 12 bases between. As DNA, the CDR3 is TGTGCCATCAGTGAGGGCAGGGAGGCTTATAATTCACCCCTCCACTTT. It translates to CAISEGREAYNSPLHF.

The V gene is TRBV5-5, the J gene TRBJ2-2; TRBD2 aligns across 8 bases. Germline V lookup: CDR1 SGHKS, CDR2 YYEKEE (reference sequence). Trimming removed 0 bases from V and 0 bases from J; junction bases left unmatched: 1. The CDR3 loop spans 16 amino acids. As DNA, the CDR3 is TGTGCCAGCAGCTTGGTCGGGGGGGCGAACACCGGGGAGCTGTTTTTT. Translation gives CASSLVGGANTGELFF.

J is TRBJ1-3 and V is TRBV9; no clear D. V shed 0 bases and J shed 1 base, with 14 bases lying between them. Per germline, CDR1 SGDLS and CDR2 YYNGEE. The CDR3 is made up of 17 amino acids. The CDR3 sequence is CASSVATGEWSGNTIYF. The CDR3, as DNA: TGTGCCAGCAGCGTAGCTACCGGAGAATGGTCTGGAAACACCATATATTTT.

This sequence joins TRBV7-3 and TRBJ2-1; possibly TRBD2 for D (6 bases). Deletions cut 5 bases from V and 1 base from J, with 15 bases between. Germline values: CDR1 SGHTA, CDR2 FQGTGA. The CDR3 runs 16 residues. The CDR3 nucleotides are TGTGCCAGCAGCCCTTCCCAGGCGGGGTCCTACAATGAGCAGTTCTTC. It yields the protein CASSPSQAGSYNEQFF.

The chain uses TRBV10-1 and TRBJ1-2, with 7 bases lining up with TRBD1. CDR3 length equals 14 residues. With V trimmed by 8 bases and J by 0 bases, 6 bases remained unmatched. The germline gives CDR1 WNHNN, CDR2 SYGVQD (reference sequence). CDR3: CASSPGTANYGYTF. In nucleotides, the CDR3 is TGCGCCAGCTCCCCCGGGACAGCTAACTATGGCTACACCTTC.

This clone was observed a few times. The chain joins TRBV10-1 to TRBJ2-2; D unclear. V lost 1 base, J lost 6 bases, and 6 bases lay in between. The CDR3 is 13 residues long. Germline loops: CDR1 WNHNN, CDR2 SYGVQD (reference sequence). The DNA of the CDR3 is TGCGCCAGCAGTGAGTTTTTGGCCGGGGAGCTGTTTTTT. Translated: CASSEFLAGELFF.

This chain joins TRBV6-1 and TRBJ1-5; D might be TRBD1 (5 bases). The CDR3 is 14 residues long. Between the trimmed V and J ends, which lost 2 bases and 2 bases, there was a span of 7 bases. The germline gives CDR1 MNHNS, CDR2 SASEGT. CDR3 in DNA: TGTGCCAGCAGTGAACTCAGGGGCAATCAGCCCCAGCATTTT. Encoded protein: CASSELRGNQPQHF.

This clone showed up just a few times. The sample carries other DNA sequences with the same CDR3. The chain links TRBV4-1 to TRBJ2-2; D remains ambiguous. The CDR3 is 15 residues long. Deletions cut 4 bases from V and 1 base from J, with 10 bases between. The V gene's germline CDR1 is MGHRA and CDR2 YSYEKL. The CDR3 loop is CASSPSSMNTGELFF. The CDR3 bases are TGCGCCAGCAGCCCCTCTTCTATGAACACCGGGGAGCTGTTTTTT.

The chain combines TRBV11-1 with TRBJ1-1; no reliable D call. Deletions cut 4 bases from V and 4 bases from J, with 22 bases between. The CDR3 extends over 17 amino acids. Germline V CDR1 and CDR2: SGHAT, FQDESV (reference sequence). In nucleotides, the CDR3 is TGTGCCAGCAGCTCCCCCCCCGGGCAGGCCCTAACCACTGAAGCTTTCTTT. The encoded protein is CASSSPPGQALTTEAFF.

The chain uses TRBV5-4 and TRBJ1-4; perhaps TRBD1 as D (5 bases). Germline CDR1 SGHNT, CDR2 YYREEE (reference sequence). Trimming took off 5 bases at V and 6 bases at J, with 14 bases between the two ends. This CDR3 region has 14 residues. This CDR3 reads CASSPSRGDEKLFF. In nucleotides, the CDR3 is TGTGCCAGCAGTCCCTCAAGGGGTGATGAAAAACTGTTTTTT. Drawing the rest from reference TRBV5-4 and TRBJ1-4, the complete variable domain is ETGVTQSPTHLIKTRGQQVTLRCSSQSGHNTVSWYQQALGQGPQFIFQYYREEENGRGNFPPRFSGLQFPNYSSELNVNALELDDSALYLCASSPSRGDEKLFFGSGTQLSVL.

V is TRBV19 and J is TRBJ1-1; 7 bases are a match to TRBD1. The CDR3 loop spans 17 amino acids. The ends lost 5 bases at V and 7 bases at J; junction bases unmatched: 19. Germline values: CDR1 LNHDA, CDR2 SQIVND (reference sequence). For the CDR3, the DNA is TGTGCCAGTAGTCCATCTAATACGGGAGGGGGCGCGGGTGAAGCTTTCTTT. Translation gives CASSPSNTGGGAGEAFF.

The CDR3 spells CASTTGGIRQGHTGELFF. The CDR3 DNA reads as TGTGCCAGCACGACAGGCGGTATAAGACAGGGACACACCGGGGAGCTGTTTTTT. The chain couples TRBV18 to TRBJ2-2; 7 bases are shared with TRBD1. The V gene end was trimmed by 8 bases and the J gene end by 3 bases; junction bases not matched to a gene: 18. CDR1 is KGHSH and CDR2 is LQKENI in the germline V gene. This CDR3 is built from 18 residues.

The genes are TRBV7-9 and TRBJ2-2; D assignment may be TRBD1 or TRBD2 (5 bases each). This CDR3 comprises 15 residues. Germline V lookup: CDR1 SEHNR, CDR2 FQNEAQ (reference sequence). The germline V and J ends were trimmed by 6 bases and 2 bases, with 13 bases remaining between them. The CDR3 loop is CASSSGTENTGELFF. In nucleotides, the CDR3 is TGTGCCAGCAGTTCCGGGACGGAAAACACCGGGGAGCTGTTTTTT.

The rearrangement links TRBV5-1 to TRBJ2-5, with 10 bases identical to TRBD2. The germline V gene encodes CDR1 SGHRS and CDR2 YFSETQ. Trimming cost V 1 base and J 2 bases; bases outside gene matches: 5. This CDR3 has 16 amino acids. The CDR3 here is CASSLRASGRQETQYF. The CDR3 DNA sequence: TGCGCCAGCAGCTTGAGGGCTAGCGGGAGACAAGAGACCCAGTACTTC.

This chain connects TRBV10-2 to TRBJ2-2; 13 bases are shared with TRBD2. J was trimmed by 4 bases and V by 8 bases; bases with no gene match: 7. The CDR3 consists of 16 residues. The germline V gene has CDR1 WSHSY and CDR2 SAAADI. The CDR3 loop reads CASGGLAGPGTGELFF. CDR3 nucleotide sequence: TGCGCCAGCGGGGGACTAGCGGGACCGGGCACCGGGGAGCTGTTTTTT.

The DNA for the CDR3 is TGTGCCAGCAGTGACCGGGACATGATGAACACTGAAGCTTTCTTT. Translating gives CASSDRDMMNTEAFF. The chain couples TRBV6-1 to TRBJ1-1; D may be TRBD1 (6 bases). This CDR3 comprises 15 residues. The germline gives CDR1 MNHNS, CDR2 SASEGT. Between the trimmed V and J ends, which lost 3 bases and 0 bases, there was a span of 11 bases.

This chain links TRBV19 with TRBJ2-3; 12 nucleotides line up with TRBD2. Looked up from germline, CDR1 is LNHDA and CDR2 is SQIVND (reference sequence). The CDR3 loop spans 19 amino acids. J gave up 4 bases and V 4 bases, and 15 bases lay outside the gene matches. The DNA for the CDR3 is TGTGCCAGTAGTAATACTAGCGGGAGGTGGTCAACTTATCCAGATACGCAGTATTTT. Its protein is CASSNTSGRWSTYPDTQYF.

The chain carries TRBV2 and TRBJ2-7; a possible D gene is TRBD1 (5 bases). V lost 6 bases to trimming and J lost 1 base, with 16 bases between them. Germline V gene lookup returns CDR1 SNHLY and CDR2 FYNNEI. The CDR3 length is 15 residues. CDR3 nucleotide sequence: TGTGCCAGCAGCTTTCAGGGCTCATCTTCCTACGAGCAGTACTTC. Protein sequence: CASSFQGSSSYEQYF.

The chain combines TRBV10-2 with TRBJ2-5; 10 bases align to TRBD2. Trimming at V came to 2 bases and at J to 3 bases, leaving 12 bases not matched to a gene. Germline CDR1 reads WSHSY; CDR2 reads SAAADI. The CDR3 contains 18 residues. CDR3 DNA sequence: TGCGCCAGCAGTGAGCTGAGTCGGTCTAGCGGGAGTAAAGAGACCCAGTACTTC. It is translated as CASSELSRSSGSKETQYF.

The chain employs TRBV5-6 and TRBJ1-6, with 8 bases matching TRBD1. The CDR3 runs to 15 residues. The germline gives CDR1 SGHDT, CDR2 YYEEEE. With 0 bases clipped from V and 9 bases from J, the junction kept 5 bases outside the gene matches. Written as DNA, the CDR3 is TGTGCCAGCAGCTTGGTGGACAGGGAGGGTTCACCCCTCCACTTT. Protein: CASSLVDREGSPLHF.

The V gene is TRBV5-1, the J gene TRBJ2-7; no definite D call. The CDR3 sequence is 12 residues long. V dropped 0 bases and J dropped 6 bases, with 7 bases sitting between them. CDR1 and CDR2 (germline): SGHRS, YFSETQ. This CDR3 reads CASSLGTGEQYF. CDR3 DNA sequence: TGCGCCAGCAGCTTGGGAACGGGCGAGCAGTACTTC.